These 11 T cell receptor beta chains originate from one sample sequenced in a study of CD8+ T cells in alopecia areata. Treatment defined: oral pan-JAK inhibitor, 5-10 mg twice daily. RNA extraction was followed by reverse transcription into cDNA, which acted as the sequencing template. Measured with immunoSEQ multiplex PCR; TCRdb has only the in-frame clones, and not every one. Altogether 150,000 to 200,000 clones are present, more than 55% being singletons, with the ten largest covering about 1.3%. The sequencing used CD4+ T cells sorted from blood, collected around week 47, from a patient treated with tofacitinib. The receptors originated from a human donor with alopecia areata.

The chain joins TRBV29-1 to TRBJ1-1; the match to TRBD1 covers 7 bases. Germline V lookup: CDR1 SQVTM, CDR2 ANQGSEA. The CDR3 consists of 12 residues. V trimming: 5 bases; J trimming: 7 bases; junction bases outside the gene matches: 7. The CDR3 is CSVHRDSDEAFF. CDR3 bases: TGCAGCGTTCACCGGGACAGCGATGAAGCTTTCTTT.

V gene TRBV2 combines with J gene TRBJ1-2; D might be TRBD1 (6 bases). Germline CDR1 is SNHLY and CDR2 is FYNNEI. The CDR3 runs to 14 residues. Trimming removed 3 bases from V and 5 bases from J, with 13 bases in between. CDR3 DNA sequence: TGTGCCAGCAGTGATGAGGGGGGCAGTTATGGCTACACCTTC. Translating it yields CASSDEGGSYGYTF.

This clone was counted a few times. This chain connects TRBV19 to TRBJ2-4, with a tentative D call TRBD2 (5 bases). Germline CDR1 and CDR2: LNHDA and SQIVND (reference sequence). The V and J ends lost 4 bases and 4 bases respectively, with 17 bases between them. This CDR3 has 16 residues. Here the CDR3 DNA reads TGTGCCAGTAGTACCCTCCCCGGGGAACGTAAAAACATTCAGTACTTC. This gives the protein CASSTLPGERKNIQYF.

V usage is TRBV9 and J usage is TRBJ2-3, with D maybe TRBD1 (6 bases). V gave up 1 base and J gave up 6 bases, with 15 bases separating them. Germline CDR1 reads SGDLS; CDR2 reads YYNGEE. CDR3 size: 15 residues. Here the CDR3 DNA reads TGTGCCAGCAGCGTAACTAAGGGGGTTGGGGATACGCAGTATTTT. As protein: CASSVTKGVGDTQYF. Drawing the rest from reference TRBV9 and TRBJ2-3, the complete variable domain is DSGVTQTPKHLITATGQRVTLRCSPRSGDLSVYWYQQSLDQGLQFLIQYYNGEERAKGNILERFSAQQFPDLHSELNLSSLELGDSALYFCASSVTKGVGDTQYFGPGTRLTVL.

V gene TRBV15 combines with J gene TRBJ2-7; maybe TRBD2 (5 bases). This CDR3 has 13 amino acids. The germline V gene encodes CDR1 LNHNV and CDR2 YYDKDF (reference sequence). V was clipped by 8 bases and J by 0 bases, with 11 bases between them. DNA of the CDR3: TGTGCCACCCGGGATTGGGGCTCCTACGAGCAGTACTTC. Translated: CATRDWGSYEQYF.

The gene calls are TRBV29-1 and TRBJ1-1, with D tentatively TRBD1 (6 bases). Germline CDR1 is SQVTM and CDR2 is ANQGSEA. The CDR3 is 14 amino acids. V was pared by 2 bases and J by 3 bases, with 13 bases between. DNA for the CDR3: TGCAGCGTTGAAAGGGTACAGGGCGACACTGAAGCTTTCTTT. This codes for CSVERVQGDTEAFF. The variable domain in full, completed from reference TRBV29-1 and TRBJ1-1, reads SAVISQKPSRDICQRGTSLTIQCQVDSQVTMMFWYRQQPGQSLTLIATANQGSEATYESGFVIDKFPISRPNLTFSTLTVSNMSPEDSSIYLCSVERVQGDTEAFFGQGTRLTVV.

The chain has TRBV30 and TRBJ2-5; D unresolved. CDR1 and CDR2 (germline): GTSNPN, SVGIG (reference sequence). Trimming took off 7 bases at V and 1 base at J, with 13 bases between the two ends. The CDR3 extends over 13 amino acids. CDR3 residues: CALDPGGQETQYF. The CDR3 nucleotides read TGTGCCTTGGACCCCGGTGGCCAAGAGACCCAGTACTTC. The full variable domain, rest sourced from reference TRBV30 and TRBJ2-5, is SQTIHQWPATLVQPVGSPLSLECTVEGTSNPNLYWYRQAAGRGLQLLFYSVGIGQISSEVPQNLSASRPQDRQFILSSKKLLLSDSGFYLCALDPGGQETQYFGPGTRLLVL.

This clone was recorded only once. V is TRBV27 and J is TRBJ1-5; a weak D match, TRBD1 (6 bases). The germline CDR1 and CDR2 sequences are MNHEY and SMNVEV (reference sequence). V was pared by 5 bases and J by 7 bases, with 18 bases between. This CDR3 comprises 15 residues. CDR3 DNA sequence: TGTGCCAGCAGTATACGACAGGACCCCAGGCAGCCCCAGCATTTT. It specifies CASSIRQDPRQPQHF.

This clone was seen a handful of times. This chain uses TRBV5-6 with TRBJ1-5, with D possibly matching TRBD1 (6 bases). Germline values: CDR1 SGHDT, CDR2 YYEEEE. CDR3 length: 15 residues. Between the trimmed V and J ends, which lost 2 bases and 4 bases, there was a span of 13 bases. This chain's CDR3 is CASSLNRAANQPQHF. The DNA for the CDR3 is TGTGCCAGCAGCTTAAACAGGGCTGCTAATCAGCCCCAGCATTTT.

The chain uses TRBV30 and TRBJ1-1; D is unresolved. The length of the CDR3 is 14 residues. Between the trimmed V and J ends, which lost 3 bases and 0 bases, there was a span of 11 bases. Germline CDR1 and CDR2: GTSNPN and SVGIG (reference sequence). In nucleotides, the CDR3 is TGTGCCTGGAGGGCTGGAGGGATGAACACTGAAGCTTTCTTT. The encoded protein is CAWRAGGMNTEAFF.

CDR3 in amino acids: CAGSEKLFF. In nucleotides, the CDR3 is TGTGCCGGCTCAGAAAAACTGTTTTTT. This sequence joins TRBV30 and TRBJ1-4; D is unclear. Germline V lookup: CDR1 GTSNPN, CDR2 SVGIG (reference sequence). Trimming took 8 bases from V and 8 from J, leaving 6 bases between them. The CDR3 is made up of 9 amino acids.